A selection of T cell receptor beta chains follows, all from one sample in a study of shared clonotypes between healthy human individuals. Some clones are missing from TCRdb's copy, which holds only in-frame ones; the method was immunoSEQ multiplex PCR. The sample has 2 million or so clones; 85% to 95% are singletons. Sequenced: naive CD4+ T cells sorted from blood. The receptors shown here come from a young man in good health. The CDR3 runs from the conserved cysteine through the conserved F or W. Each record gives: D gene, clone size, V gene, J gene, CDR3 DNA, CDR3 protein. The D gene is left open where the match is weak. The listing skips clone size in some rows; elsewhere it reads once, few, many or a size class.

.,.,TRBV15,TRBJ2-5,TGTGCCACCAGCAGAGATGTCGGGCCAGAGACCCAGTACTTC,CATSRDVGPETQYF
.,.,TRBV7-2,TRBJ2-7,TGTGCCAGCAGCTTTGAGCGTGGGCCCTACGAGCAGTACTTC,CASSFERGPYEQYF
.,.,TRBV6-1,TRBJ1-2,TGTGCCAGCAGTGAAGGTCAGGCCTTTAACTATGGCTACACCTTC,CASSEGQAFNYGYTF
.,.,TRBV25-1,TRBJ2-7,TGTGCCAGCGGGGCAGCAGCCTACGAGCAGTACTTC,CASGAAAYEQYF
.,.,TRBV10-3,TRBJ1-1,TGTGCCATCAATGGGCAGATGAACACTGAAGCTTTCTTT,CAINGQMNTEAFF
.,.,TRBV7-9,TRBJ1-2,TGTGCCAGCAGCTTATCGAGGGAGGTGGGAAACGGCTACACCTTC,CASSLSREVGNGYTF
TRBD2,.,TRBV18,TRBJ2-1,TGTGCCAGCTCACCACCTAGCGGGAGGGCCGATGAGCAGTTCTTC,CASSPPSGRADEQFF
.,.,TRBV18,TRBJ2-2,TGTGCCAGCTCACCACCGGTGGGGCCTCCCAGGGACACCGGGGAGCTGTTTTTT,CASSPPVGPPRDTGELFF
.,.,TRBV29-1,TRBJ1-1,TGCAGCGTTGAGGGCAGGTTGAACACTGAAGCTTTCTTT,CSVEGRLNTEAFF
TRBD2,.,TRBV5-1,TRBJ2-6,TGCGCCAGCAGCTTCCTACTACTAGCGGTCGGCTCTGGGGCCAACGTCCTGACTTTC,CASSFLLLAVGSGANVLTF
TRBD1,.,TRBV7-9,TRBJ2-7,TGTGCCAGCAGCCGGACAGGGGTTAGCCACGAGCAGTACTTC,CASSRTGVSHEQYF
.,.,TRBV2,TRBJ1-5,TGTGCCAGCACAGTGGGGGCTCACCAGCCCCAGCATTTT,CASTVGAHQPQHF
.,once,TRBV5-6,TRBJ1-5,TGTGCCAGCAGCCGCCGAACCCGGGGTAATCAGCCCCAGCATTTT,CASSRRTRGNQPQHF
.,.,TRBV28,TRBJ1-4,TGTGCCAGCAGTTCACAGGGCCAGAATAATGAAAAACTGTTTTTT,CASSSQGQNNEKLFF
.,.,TRBV7-2,TRBJ2-1,TGTGCCAGCGCTTCGCAGGGTTTCTACAATGAGCAGTTCTTC,CASASQGFYNEQFF
.,.,TRBV4-2,TRBJ2-3,TGTGCCAGCAGTCCCACTACAGATACGCAGTATTTT,CASSPTTDTQYF
.,.,TRBV5-1,TRBJ2-7,TGCGCCAGCAGCTTGGGGACTATCGCCTACGAGCAGTACTTC,CASSLGTIAYEQYF
TRBD2,.,TRBV18,TRBJ2-5,TGTGCCAGCTCACCAGGAGCGGGAGACGTCTGGCAGACCCAGTACTTC,CASSPGAGDVWQTQYF
.,.,TRBV6-5,TRBJ2-2,TGTGCCATCAGCGAGGAAGTCAACACCGGGGAGCTGTTTTTT,CAISEEVNTGELFF
.,.,TRBV19,TRBJ2-5,TGTGCCAGTAGTATAGGAGGGCCAGGGCCACAAGAGACCCAGTACTTC,CASSIGGPGPQETQYF
.,.,TRBV6-6,TRBJ1-2,TGTGCCAGCAGTGGGACAACTGAGAACTATGGCTACACCTTC,CASSGTTENYGYTF
.,.,TRBV18,TRBJ2-6,TGTGCCAGCTCAGACAGCTTCTCTGGGGCCAACGTCCTGACTTTC,CASSDSFSGANVLTF
TRBD2,.,TRBV5-1,TRBJ2-3,TGCGCCAGCAGCTGGGAGGCTAGCGGGAGTAGCACAGATACGCAGTATTTT,CASSWEASGSSTDTQYF
.,.,TRBV5-1,TRBJ2-2,TGCGCCAGCAGCCCAGCCGGACCGCCGAACACCGGGGAGCTGTTTTTT,CASSPAGPPNTGELFF
TRBD1,.,TRBV29-1,TRBJ2-7,TGCAGCGCCGGGACAGGGTCCTACGAGCAGTACTTC,CSAGTGSYEQYF
TRBD1,.,TRBV5-8,TRBJ2-7,TGTGCCAGCAGCTTGCTCGGAGACAGGGCCTACGAGCAGTACTTC,CASSLLGDRAYEQYF
.,.,TRBV11-3,TRBJ2-2,TGTGCCAGCAGCTTAGGCCGGGACCTAAGCTTCACCGGGGAGCTGTTTTTT,CASSLGRDLSFTGELFF
.,.,TRBV19,TRBJ1-5,TGTGCCAGTAGTAGACGGACAGATGATCAGCCCCAGCATTTT,CASSRRTDDQPQHF
.,.,TRBV30,TRBJ2-2,TGTGCCGGGACGGCAACCGGGGAGCTGTTTTTT,CAGTATGELFF
TRBD1,.,TRBV18,TRBJ2-7,TGTGCCAGCTCACCGGCAGGGGGTTTGAACGAGCAGTACTTC,CASSPAGGLNEQYF
TRBD2,.,TRBV10-1,TRBJ2-3,TGCGCCAGCAGCCAGAGCGGGAGAGGGGATACGCAGTATTTT,CASSQSGRGDTQYF
.,few,TRBV30,TRBJ1-6,TGTGCCTGGAGTCCCGTTGGGGCCTCGAATTCACCCCTCCACTTT,CAWSPVGASNSPLHF
.,.,TRBV20-1,TRBJ1-5,TGCAGTGTTTCCGGGAATCAGCCCCAGCATTTT,CSVSGNQPQHF
.,.,TRBV5-4,TRBJ2-3,TGTGCCAGCAGCCAGGGCAGTAGCACGGTTACGCAGTATTTT,CASSQGSSTVTQYF
.,.,TRBV4-3,TRBJ1-1,TGCGCCAGCAGCCAAGAGAAGGGTAGGGGAGCTTTCTTT,CASSQEKGRGAFF
.,.,TRBV21-1,TRBJ2-7,TGTGCCACCTTGCCCGGGACAGGGGAAATCCCAACCTACGAGCAGTACTTC,CATLPGTGEIPTYEQYF
.,.,TRBV7-9,TRBJ1-2,TGTGCCAGCAGCCTTGACGGGCCTGAGGGCTACACCTTC,CASSLDGPEGYTF
TRBD2,.,TRBV4-2,TRBJ2-3,TGTGCCAGCAGCCCGTTTAGCGGGGGGACCACAGATACGCAGTATTTT,CASSPFSGGTTDTQYF
TRBD2,.,TRBV2,TRBJ2-1,TGTGCCAGCAGTCAGCGGGAGGGCCCGTACAATGAGCAGTTCTTC,CASSQREGPYNEQFF
TRBD2,.,TRBV9,TRBJ2-7,TGTGCCAGCAGCGTAGACGGGAGGGCCCTTCACGAGCAGTACTTC,CASSVDGRALHEQYF
TRBD2,.,TRBV7-9,TRBJ2-7,TGTGCCAGCACCTCGAGCGGGACTGCCTCCGACGAGCAGTACTTC,CASTSSGTASDEQYF
.,.,TRBV5-1,TRBJ1-4,TGCGCCAGCAGGACGGACGGTACCGAAAAACTGTTTTTT,CASRTDGTEKLFF
.,.,TRBV11-3,TRBJ1-1,TGTGCCAGCAGCTTAGGAGGGGCAGGGCAGTCTGAAGCTTTCTTT,CASSLGGAGQSEAFF
.,.,TRBV4-3,TRBJ1-2,TGCGCCAGCAGCCAAGGTGTCCTAGGTGGAAACTATGGCTACACCTTC,CASSQGVLGGNYGYTF
.,.,TRBV5-1,TRBJ1-5,TGCGCCAGCAGCCTCGATAGCAATCAGCCCCAGCATTTT,CASSLDSNQPQHF
TRBD1,once,TRBV6-5,TRBJ2-7,TGTGCCAGCAGGAGGGACAGGGCCTACGAGCAGTACTTC,CASRRDRAYEQYF
TRBD1,.,TRBV7-2,TRBJ2-2,TGTGCCAGCAGCTTACAGGGGGCTCCGAACACCGGGGAGCTGTTTTTT,CASSLQGAPNTGELFF
.,once,TRBV5-1,TRBJ1-5,TGCGCCAGCAGCTTGGGGGATGATGGCAATCAGCCCCAGCATTTT,CASSLGDDGNQPQHF
.,.,TRBV10-3,TRBJ2-2,TGTGCCATCACCGAGGGGGACTATTACAAGGCCGGGGAGCTGTTTTTT,CAITEGDYYKAGELFF
.,.,TRBV7-3,TRBJ1-1,TGTGCCAGCAGCGCGACACCGGGCACTGAAGCTTTCTTT,CASSATPGTEAFF
.,.,TRBV7-2,TRBJ2-1,TGTGCCAGCAGCTTACCTCTAGCGCCCAATGAGCAGTTCTTC,CASSLPLAPNEQFF
TRBD1,.,TRBV6-1,TRBJ2-5,TGTGCCAGCAGCGTGACAGGGCACGGAGTCGAGACCCAGTACTTC,CASSVTGHGVETQYF
.,.,TRBV19,TRBJ2-7,TGTGCCACATCGTTGGGGAACTCCTACGAGCAGTACTTC,CATSLGNSYEQYF
.,few,TRBV18,TRBJ2-7,TGTGCCAGCTCACCGGACAGAACCTACGAGCAGTACTTC,CASSPDRTYEQYF
.,.,TRBV27,TRBJ1-5,TGTGCCAGCAGTCTCCGGGTGGGGGATCAGCCCCAGCATTTT,CASSLRVGDQPQHF
.,once,TRBV5-1,TRBJ2-7,TGCGCCAGCAGCTTGGGGTCTGGCAAGACCTACGAGCAGTACTTC,CASSLGSGKTYEQYF
TRBD2,.,TRBV27,TRBJ2-1,TGTGCCAGCAGTTCCCCACTCCAGCGGGGAGGGAATGAGCAGTTCTTC,CASSSPLQRGGNEQFF
TRBD1,.,TRBV19,TRBJ2-5,TGTGCCAGTACTACGACAGGGGGCAAGGAGACCCAGTACTTC,CASTTTGGKETQYF
TRBD1,.,TRBV7-2,TRBJ1-6,TGTGCCAGCAGCAAATGGGACAGGGGGCTTAATTCACCCCTCCACTTT,CASSKWDRGLNSPLHF
TRBD2,.,TRBV7-6,TRBJ2-1,TGTGCCAGCACCCTTAGCCCGGGAGGGACTTACAATGAGCAGTTCTTC,CASTLSPGGTYNEQFF